This TCR beta chain stems from a study of breast tumors, draining lymph nodes, adjacent tissues. Breast cancer patients provided tissue from their axillary draining lymph nodes. Broader study findings: Findings are consistent with lymph node origin and intratumoral expansion of most tumor T cells. Compared with basal-like, luminal-like tumors shared significantly more repertoire with nontumor tissue. That most tumor T cells come from lymph nodes remained unproven. Compared with lymph nodes, tumors were less diverse; compared with nontumor tissue, more.

TCRdb called the multiplex PCR reads again in MiXCR, with one record for every CDR3 protein. The sample records about 200,000 distinct CDR3 sequences, around 29% being singletons. On this clonotype: The antigen is undetermined.

Per the germline V gene, CDR1 is SGDLS and CDR2 is YYNGEE. The junction had 6 bases not matched to a gene; V was cut back by 0 bases and J by 2 bases. The CDR3 extends over 16 amino acids. The TCR sequence derives from a female donor with breast cancer. Some clones in this sample may be carry-over from other donors' samples. This chain connects TRBV9 to TRBJ2-3; 7 bases are a match to TRBD2. Input material: axillary lymph node tissue. CDR3 protein: CASSVVAGLTTDTQYF. CDR3 nucleotides: TGTGCCAGCAGCGTAGTGGCGGGACTAACCACAGATACGCAGTATTTT.